The sequence of this T cell receptor (beta chain) was determined in a study of Ad26.COV2.S vaccination and SARS-CoV-2 variants. Treatment denoted: over 15 received Ad26.COV2.S at low or high dose, single or two shots; roughly 5 received placebo; per-sample allocation not given. Sampling happened 63 days after the first vaccine or placebo injection. Trimming left V 1 base short and J 5 bases short, with 6 bases between. CDR1 and CDR2 from the germline V gene are SEHNR and FQNEAQ (reference sequence). The CDR3 is 13 amino acids. Here immunoSEQ multiplex PCR was the method, and the copy in TCRdb shows in-frame clones only, minus some. The top ten hold 6.4% of the sample, which has about 350,000 clones, 88% seen once.

The rearrangement uses TRBV7-9 and TRBJ1-5; no clear D gene. This sample comprised peripheral blood, obtained in a trial of Ad26.COV2.S vaccine versus placebo. The source of this sequence is a person aged 18-60 years who received the Ad26.COV2.S COVID-19 vaccine or a placebo. CDR3 amino acids: CASSLGIDQPQHF. The CDR3 bases are TGTGCCAGCAGCTTAGGGATTGATCAGCCCCAGCATTTT. The whole variable domain, remainder taken from reference TRBV7-9 and TRBJ1-5, is DTGVSQNPRHKITKRGQNVTFRCDPISEHNRLYWYRQTLGQGPEFLTYFQNEAQLEKSRLLSDRFSAERPKGSFSTLEIQRTEQGDSAMYLCASSLGIDQPQHFGDGTRLSIL.